This passage covers 10 T cell receptor beta chains from one sample sequenced in a study of human T cells and chemical hapten exposure (dated by TCRdb to about 2021). The library relied on RACE. Sequenced using a NextSeq 500. The raw public data were reprocessed by TCRdb itself: fastp quality trimming at Q25, MiXCR clonotype calling, in-frame beta chains only. Rows with a matching CDR3 protein are joined into one entry that keeps the most common DNA and genes. The sample has more than 100,000 distinct CDR3 sequences on record, 11% of them singletons. Clones ranked in the top ten supply more than 2% of the sample. The sample's time point, from its label and the paper: patch test 3, about 24 weeks after DPC sensitization. The sample's treatment or condition label, in plain terms: therapeutic diphenylcyclopropenone sensitization with weekly scalp DPC. The sample here was whole blood, taken in connection with sensitization to the hapten diphenylcyclopropenone (DPC). The origin of the receptors is a woman aged 50 to 60 with alopecia areata. Some clones in this sample may be carry-over from other donors' samples.

The J gene is TRBJ2-5, the V gene TRBV7-9; D is ambiguous. This CDR3 has 18 residues. Germline V CDR1 and CDR2: SEHNR, FQNEAQ (reference sequence). The V gene lost 4 bases and the J gene lost 1 base, with 22 bases spanning the gap. CDR3 bases: TGTGCCAGCAGCTGGAAAGGCTCGGAGTCCGGCATCCAAGAGACCCAGTACTTC. This encodes CASSWKGSESGIQETQYF.

This clonotype was seen a few times. The chain links TRBV9 to TRBJ1-1, with D uncertain. Germline loops: CDR1 SGDLS, CDR2 YYNGEE. This CDR3 contains 13 residues. V lost 3 bases to trimming and J lost 1 base, with 7 bases between them. The CDR3 sequence: CASSETGNTEAFF. The DNA of the CDR3 is TGTGCCAGCAGCGAAACGGGGAACACTGAAGCTTTCTTT.

This clonotype was found many times. The chain joins TRBV4-1 to TRBJ2-3; D gene unclear. Germline assignment: CDR1 MGHRA and CDR2 YSYEKL. Trimming removed 4 bases from V and 3 bases from J, with 8 bases in between. CDR3 length equals 13 residues. Here the CDR3 DNA reads TGCGCCAGCAGCCGGGAAGGTACAGATACGCAGTATTTT. Its protein product is CASSREGTDTQYF.

This clonotype was observed a handful of times. The chain has TRBV12-3 or TRBV12-4 and TRBJ2-1; D might be TRBD2 (6 bases). The V and J ends lost 5 bases and 8 bases respectively, with 16 bases between them. CDR3 length equals 14 residues. The CDR3, as DNA: TGTGCCAGCAGTAAACGACTAGAGCTGGATGAGCAGTTCTTC. Translated: CASSKRLELDEQFF.

This clonotype was found many times. The chain employs TRBV7-7 and TRBJ2-1; 7 nucleotides match TRBD2. Germline V lookup: CDR1 SSHAT, CDR2 FNYEAQ (reference sequence). CDR3 length equals 15 residues. Losses at the gene ends were 7 bases for V and 6 bases for J; bases not matched to a gene: 12. The CDR3 protein is CASTLGAGDGNEQFF. DNA of the CDR3: TGTGCCAGCACCCTTGGGGCGGGAGACGGCAATGAGCAGTTCTTC. Based on the CDR3 plus reference TRBV7-7 and TRBJ2-1, the full variable domain is GAGVSQSPRYKVTKRGQDVTLRCDPISSHATLYWYQQALGQGPEFLTYFNYEAQPDKSGLPSDRFSAERPEGSISTLTIQRTEQRDSAMYRCASTLGAGDGNEQFFGPGTRLTVL.

This clonotype was counted only a few times. CDR3 sequence: CASSASHEQFF. In nucleotides, the CDR3 is TGTGCCAGCAGTGCTAGCCATGAGCAGTTCTTC. This sequence joins TRBV2 and TRBJ2-1, with D perhaps matching TRBD2 (5 bases). Trimming cost V 4 bases and J 8 bases, with 6 bases left between them. CDR1 and CDR2 from the germline V gene are SNHLY and FYNNEI. The CDR3 has 11 residues. The whole variable domain, filled in from reference TRBV2 and TRBJ2-1, reads EPEVTQTPSHQVTQMGQEVILRCVPISNHLYFYWYRQILGQKVEFLVSFYNNEISEKSEIFDDQFSVERPDGSNFTLKIRSTKLEDSAMYFCASSASHEQFFGPGTRLTVL.

This clonotype was seen a few times. V is TRBV29-1 and J is TRBJ2-5; no clear D. The CDR3 runs 14 residues. V dropped 4 bases and J dropped 2 bases, with 14 bases sitting between them. CDR1 and CDR2 from the germline V gene are SQVTM and ANQGSEA. CDR3 amino acids: CSVVLWDPQETQYF. The CDR3 bases are TGCAGCGTTGTTTTATGGGATCCTCAAGAGACCCAGTACTTC.

In nucleotides, the CDR3 is TGTGCCAGCATTCCTCGGGGGCTAGCGGGAACCACCGGGGAGCTGTTTTTT. Its translation is CASIPRGLAGTTGELFF. V gene TRBV12-3 or TRBV12-4 combines with J gene TRBJ2-2, with 9 bases identical to TRBD2. The V segment lost 7 bases and the J segment 4 bases; nucleotides outside the gene matches: 13. This CDR3 has 17 residues.

This clonotype was observed at least ten times. The CDR3 region is CASSLSGTGMAEAFF. The CDR3 DNA follows: TGTGCCAGCAGCTTGTCGGGGACAGGAATGGCTGAAGCTTTCTTT. The V gene is TRBV5-8, the J gene TRBJ1-1; 8 bases map to TRBD1. V gave up 1 base and J gave up 6 bases; unmatched junction bases: 8. Per germline, CDR1 SGHTS and CDR2 YDEGEE. This CDR3 contains 15 residues.

Here the CDR3 DNA reads TGCGCCAGCAGCTGGTACGGGACTAGCGGGAGGGCCTTTCCAGATACGCAGTATTTT. Its translation: CASSWYGTSGRAFPDTQYF. The chain has TRBV5-1 and TRBJ2-3; the match to TRBD2 covers 16 bases. J gave up 4 bases and V 3 bases, and 11 bases lay outside the gene matches. This CDR3 region has 19 residues. Germline CDR1 SGHRS, CDR2 YFSETQ.